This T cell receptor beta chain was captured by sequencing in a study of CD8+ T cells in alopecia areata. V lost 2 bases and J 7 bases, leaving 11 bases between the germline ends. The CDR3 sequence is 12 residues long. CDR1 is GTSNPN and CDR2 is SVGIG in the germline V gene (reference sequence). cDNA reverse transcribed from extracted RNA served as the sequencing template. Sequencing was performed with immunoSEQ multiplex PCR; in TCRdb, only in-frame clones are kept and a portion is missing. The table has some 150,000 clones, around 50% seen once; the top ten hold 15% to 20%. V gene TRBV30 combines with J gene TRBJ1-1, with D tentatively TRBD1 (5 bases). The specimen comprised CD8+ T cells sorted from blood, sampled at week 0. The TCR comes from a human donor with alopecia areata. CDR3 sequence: CAWSPTGDEAFF. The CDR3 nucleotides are TGTGCCTGGAGTCCCACAGGTGATGAAGCTTTCTTT. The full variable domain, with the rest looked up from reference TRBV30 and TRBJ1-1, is SQTIHQWPATLVQPVGSPLSLECTVEGTSNPNLYWYRQAAGRGLQLLFYSVGIGQISSEVPQNLSASRPQDRQFILSSKKLLLSDSGFYLCAWSPTGDEAFFGQGTRLTVV.